These 30 T cell receptor beta chains were all obtained from the same sample, sequenced in a study of T cells of healthy individuals. TCRdb used MiXCR to reprocess the 5' RACE reads, holding one entry per CDR3 protein. The data show more than 85,000 distinct CDR3 sequences, approximately 16% seen once. The receptors derive from a human donor in good health.

This clonotype has more than one count but fewer than ten. The rearrangement joins TRBV19 to TRBJ2-7, with D perhaps matching TRBD1 (5 bases). Trimming took off 9 bases at V and 6 bases at J, with 12 bases between the two ends. This CDR3 contains 11 residues. Germline CDR1 is LNHDA and CDR2 is SQIVND (reference sequence). The CDR3 protein is CARIRQSEQYF. For the CDR3, the DNA is TGTGCCAGAATACGACAGTCCGAGCAGTACTTC.

This clonotype has just a few counts. This chain joins TRBV12-3 or TRBV12-4 and TRBJ1-5; D is perhaps TRBD1 (5 bases). Trimming cost V 7 bases and J 4 bases, with 11 bases left between them. The CDR3 spans 13 residues. CDR3 in amino acids: CASTWGGNQPQHF. The CDR3 bases are TGTGCCAGCACCTGGGGGGGGAATCAGCCCCAGCATTTT.

The V and J genes are TRBV27 and TRBJ2-5, with 8 bases aligning to TRBD1. V trimming: 2 bases; J trimming: 5 bases; junction bases outside the gene matches: 7. The CDR3 sequence is 15 residues long. Germline V gene data show CDR1 as MNHEY and CDR2 as SMNVEV (reference sequence). The CDR3 region has the DNA TGTGCCAGCAGTTTAGCGTACAGGGGGAGGGAGACCCAGTACTTC. It specifies CASSLAYRGRETQYF.

This clonotype has just a few counts. The J gene is TRBJ1-3, the V gene TRBV11-2; 7 bases match TRBD1. This CDR3 has 16 amino acids. Germline assignment: CDR1 SGHAT and CDR2 FQNNGV. The ends lost 7 bases at V and 0 bases at J; junction bases unmatched: 9. CDR3: CASTRQGVLSGNTIYF. The CDR3 DNA reads TGTGCCAGCACCAGACAGGGAGTCCTCTCTGGAAACACCATATATTTT.

The table lists this clonotype with many counts. The chain is built from TRBV20-1 and TRBJ2-7; no clear D. This CDR3 is built from 11 residues. The germline V gene has CDR1 DFQATT and CDR2 SNEGSKA (reference sequence). V lost 6 bases, J lost 5 bases, and 11 bases lay in between. The CDR3 coding sequence is TGCAGTGCGGCCGCCCGAAACGAGCAGTACTTC. It yields the protein CSAAARNEQYF.

In its sample, this clonotype ranks as medium-sized (0.01 to 0.1%). V and J are TRBV28 and TRBJ2-6, with D possibly TRBD1 on 5 matching bases. Looked up from germline, CDR1 is MDHEN and CDR2 is SYDVKM. This CDR3 is built from 15 residues. The germline V and J ends were trimmed by 7 bases and 0 bases, with 10 bases remaining between them. As DNA, the CDR3 is TGTGCCAGCAAGGGGCAGAGCTCTGGGGCCAACGTCCTGACTTTC. Residues: CASKGQSSGANVLTF.

This clonotype has a count of ten or more. This chain links TRBV7-9 with TRBJ1-5; a possible D gene is TRBD1 (5 bases). V was clipped by 4 bases and J by 7 bases, with 14 bases between them. The germline V gene encodes CDR1 SEHNR and CDR2 FQNEAQ (reference sequence). CDR3 size: 14 residues. The CDR3 loop is CASSSAGVWQPQHF. For the CDR3, the DNA is TGTGCCAGCAGCTCGGCGGGGGTATGGCAGCCCCAGCATTTT.

In its sample, this clonotype was seen many times. The V and J genes are TRBV12-3 or TRBV12-4 and TRBJ2-7, with D perhaps TRBD1 (5 bases). The CDR3 loop spans 17 amino acids. Between the trimmed V and J ends, which lost 3 bases and 4 bases, there was a span of 22 bases. The chain's CDR3 is CASSFFLTASFEYEQYF. CDR3 nucleotide sequence: TGTGCCAGCAGTTTCTTCTTGACAGCATCTTTCGAGTACGAGCAGTACTTC.

The rearrangement joins TRBV19 to TRBJ2-1; possible D gene TRBD1, 6 bases. This CDR3 is built from 13 residues. Germline-derived CDR1 and CDR2 are LNHDA and SQIVND (reference sequence). The V end was cut by 5 bases, the J end by 8 bases, with 13 bases between. CDR3 loop: CASSHRDLDEQFF. The DNA for the CDR3 is TGTGCCAGTAGTCACAGGGATTTGGATGAGCAGTTCTTC. Supplemented by reference TRBV19 and TRBJ2-1, the full variable domain reads DGGITQSPKYLFRKEGQNVTLSCEQNLNHDAMYWYRQDPGQGLRLIYYSQIVNDFQKGDIAEGYSVSREKKESFPLTVTSAQKNPTAFYLCASSHRDLDEQFFGPGTRLTVL.

The gene calls are TRBV12-3 or TRBV12-4 and TRBJ1-5; possibly TRBD1 for D (6 bases). V lost 5 bases, J lost 4 bases, and 15 bases lay in between. The CDR3 runs to 15 residues. DNA of the CDR3: TGTGCCAGCAGTCTCGGACAGTCCTTTAATCAGCCCCAGCATTTT. It yields the protein CASSLGQSFNQPQHF.

In this sample, this clonotype turned up a few times. The chain links TRBV28 to TRBJ2-7, with 9 bases matching TRBD1. Germline V gene sequence: CDR1 MDHEN, CDR2 SYDVKM. V lost 4 bases and J lost 5; bases outside the gene matches: 9. The CDR3 has 15 residues. CDR3 loop: CASSSFGQGNHEQYF. The CDR3 DNA sequence: TGTGCCAGCAGTTCCTTCGGACAGGGGAACCACGAGCAGTACTTC.

This clonotype was detected many times. The CDR3, as DNA: TGTGCCAGTAGTCCGCGGACTAGTCCCCAGGAGACCCAGTACTTC. It codes for CASSPRTSPQETQYF. The rearrangement links TRBV19 to TRBJ2-5; 7 nucleotides match TRBD2. The germline CDR1 and CDR2 sequences are LNHDA and SQIVND (reference sequence). Trimming took 5 bases from V and 5 from J; bases not matched to a gene: 11. This CDR3 is 15 amino acids long. The variable domain in full, completed from reference TRBV19 and TRBJ2-5, reads DGGITQSPKYLFRKEGQNVTLSCEQNLNHDAMYWYRQDPGQGLRLIYYSQIVNDFQKGDIAEGYSVSREKKESFPLTVTSAQKNPTAFYLCASSPRTSPQETQYFGPGTRLLVL.

The rearrangement uses TRBV10-3 and TRBJ1-5; 7 nucleotides align to TRBD1. This CDR3 comprises 13 residues. V gave up 10 bases and J gave up 5 bases; unmatched junction bases: 8. CDR1 and CDR2 (germline): ENHRY, SYGVKD. The CDR3 sequence: CANGDRDDQPQHF. The CDR3 coding sequence is TGTGCCAACGGAGACAGGGATGATCAGCCCCAGCATTTT.

The gene calls are TRBV7-2 and TRBJ2-3; tentatively, D is TRBD1 or TRBD2 (6 bases each). This CDR3 is 13 amino acids long. CDR1 and CDR2 (germline): SGHTA, FQGNSA. Trimming removed 3 bases from V and 6 bases from J, with 10 bases in between. CDR3 coding DNA: TGTGCCAGCAGCTTTCGGGGGCTGGATACGCAGTATTTT. This gives the protein CASSFRGLDTQYF.

This clonotype was recorded many times. The chain employs TRBV29-1 and TRBJ2-7; a possible D gene is TRBD2 (5 bases). V was pared by 4 bases and J by 0 bases, with 10 bases between. This CDR3 has 13 residues. The germline gives CDR1 SQVTM, CDR2 ANQGSEA. CDR3 DNA: TGCAGCGTTGTACCGGGATTCTCCTACGAGCAGTACTTC. This codes for CSVVPGFSYEQYF.

This clonotype was recorded a few times. The chain uses TRBV2 and TRBJ2-1; 7 nucleotides agree with TRBD1. The CDR3 runs 15 residues. The J segment lost 1 base and the V segment lost 7 bases, leaving 7 bases of the junction unmatched. Germline V CDR1 and CDR2: SNHLY, FYNNEI. In DNA form, the CDR3 reads TGTGCCAGCATTCCCGGGACAGCATCCTACAATGAGCAGTTCTTC. The encoded protein is CASIPGTASYNEQFF.

DNA of the CDR3: TGCGCCAGCAGGGATCCACAGGGGGCCGCCTACGAGCAGTACTTC. It specifies CASRDPQGAAYEQYF. J is TRBJ2-7 and V is TRBV5-1; 9 nucleotides agree with TRBD1. The ends lost 5 bases at V and 2 bases at J; junction bases unmatched: 8. This CDR3 spans 15 amino acids. The germline CDR1 and CDR2 sequences are SGHRS and YFSETQ. Together with reference TRBV5-1 and TRBJ2-7, the CDR3 gives the full variable domain: KAGVTQTPRYLIKTRGQQVTLSCSPISGHRSVSWYQQTPGQGLQFLFEYFSETQRNKGNFPGRFSGRQFSNSRSEMNVSTLELGDSALYLCASRDPQGAAYEQYFGPGTRLTVT.

This clonotype was seen at least ten times. The CDR3 DNA sequence: TGTGCCAGCAGCCCCCCGGGACTAGGAGTCAGTGAGCAGTTCTTC. Translated: CASSPPGLGVSEQFF. The chain carries TRBV7-9 and TRBJ2-1, with 8 nucleotides matching TRBD2. CDR1 SEHNR and CDR2 FQNEAQ come from the germline V gene (reference sequence). CDR3 size: 15 residues. V was pared by 5 bases and J by 9 bases, with 12 bases of the junction left unmatched.

This chain connects TRBV5-1 to TRBJ1-2, with D unresolved. Germline V gene lookup returns CDR1 SGHRS and CDR2 YFSETQ. V lost 0 bases to trimming and J lost 0 bases, with 9 bases between them. The CDR3 length is 15 residues. This CDR3 reads CASSLGSLANYGYTF. The CDR3 DNA sequence: TGCGCCAGCAGCTTGGGGAGCTTAGCTAACTATGGCTACACCTTC. The full variable domain, in which reference TRBV5-1 and TRBJ1-2 provide the parts outside the CDR3, is KAGVTQTPRYLIKTRGQQVTLSCSPISGHRSVSWYQQTPGQGLQFLFEYFSETQRNKGNFPGRFSGRQFSNSRSEMNVSTLELGDSALYLCASSLGSLANYGYTFGSGTRLTVV.

This clonotype was counted a few times. This chain joins TRBV20-1 and TRBJ2-1, with 8 nucleotides matching TRBD1. V lost 0 bases, J lost 12 bases, and 4 bases stayed unmatched. The CDR3 is made up of 12 amino acids. Germline CDR1 DFQATT, CDR2 SNEGSKA (reference sequence). CDR3 in DNA: TGCAGTGCTAGAGACAGGGGGCTAAGGCAGTTCTTC. This encodes CSARDRGLRQFF.

This clonotype has a count of ten or more. The V and J genes are TRBV7-2 and TRBJ1-2; TRBD1 might be the D (5 bases). This CDR3 contains 12 residues. Germline V gene lookup returns CDR1 SGHTA and CDR2 FQGNSA. V lost 6 bases to trimming and J lost 5 bases, with 10 bases between them. CDR3 region: CASSQTVYGYTF. DNA for the CDR3: TGTGCCAGCAGTCAGACAGTTTATGGCTACACCTTC.

The chain carries TRBV6-4 and TRBJ2-7; 10 nucleotides align to TRBD1. The CDR3 spans 15 residues. V trimming: 6 bases; J trimming: 2 bases; junction bases outside the gene matches: 7. Per germline, CDR1 MRHNA and CDR2 SNTAGT. In nucleotides, the CDR3 is TGTGCCAGCAGGCGGGACAGGGGAAGTCCCTACGAGCAGTACTTC. Its translation is CASRRDRGSPYEQYF.

This clonotype has at least ten counts. This sequence joins TRBV28 and TRBJ1-5; a weak D match, TRBD1 (5 bases). The CDR3 has 15 residues. V was shortened by 3 bases and J by 5 bases, with 14 bases between the two germline ends. CDR1 and CDR2 from the germline V gene are MDHEN and SYDVKM. The CDR3 loop is CASSLGGSGDQPQHF. CDR3 sequence (DNA): TGTGCCAGCAGTTTGGGGGGGAGCGGGGATCAGCCCCAGCATTTT.

The V call is TRBV28, the J call TRBJ2-1; a weak D match, TRBD1 (5 bases). CDR3 size: 15 residues. Germline V gives CDR1 MDHEN, CDR2 SYDVKM. V lost 6 bases and J 4 bases, leaving 16 bases between the germline ends. The CDR3 bases are TGTGCCAGCAGCCATCAGGGTCGAGCATACAATGAGCAGTTCTTC. Translated: CASSHQGRAYNEQFF.

This clonotype appeared many times. The rearrangement joins TRBV9 to TRBJ2-3; D possibly corresponds to TRBD2 (5 bases). The CDR3 consists of 15 residues. Trimming stripped 0 bases from V and 2 bases from J, with 10 bases between. Germline V gene sequence: CDR1 SGDLS, CDR2 YYNGEE. The CDR3 protein is CASSVVPGFTDTQYF. The CDR3 coding sequence is TGTGCCAGCAGCGTAGTCCCGGGGTTCACAGATACGCAGTATTTT.

At least ten counts were recorded for this clonotype. The genes are TRBV9 and TRBJ1-6, with D hard to call. This CDR3 contains 14 residues. Germline CDR1 is SGDLS and CDR2 is YYNGEE. The V end lost 0 bases, the J end lost 7 bases, and 8 bases lay between the germline ends. CDR3 loop: CASSVEQKNSPLHF. CDR3 sequence (DNA): TGTGCCAGCAGCGTAGAACAGAAAAATTCACCCCTCCACTTT.

The V and J genes are TRBV14 and TRBJ2-7; 9 bases line up with TRBD2. This CDR3 comprises 15 residues. With V trimmed by 5 bases and J by 0 bases, 5 bases remained unmatched. Germline V lookup: CDR1 SGHDN, CDR2 FVKESK. CDR3 amino acids: CASSTLAGYSYEQYF. CDR3 in DNA: TGTGCCAGCAGCACCCTAGCGGGATACTCCTACGAGCAGTACTTC.

The rearrangement links TRBV5-1 to TRBJ2-7, with 8 bases matching TRBD1. This CDR3 spans 14 amino acids. Unmatched junction bases numbered 4, after V lost 0 bases and J lost 5 bases. CDR1 and CDR2 (germline): SGHRS, YFSETQ. The CDR3 region has the DNA TGCGCCAGCAGCTTGGGAATGACAGGGGACGAGCAGTACTTC. Translated, it gives CASSLGMTGDEQYF.

This clonotype showed up just a few times. J is TRBJ2-3 and V is TRBV12-3 or TRBV12-4; no clear D. Deletions cut 7 bases from V and 1 base from J, with 6 bases between. The CDR3 loop spans 12 amino acids. CDR3 bases: TGTGCCAGCACGGTCCGCACAGATACGCAGTATTTT. It is translated as CASTVRTDTQYF.

This clonotype was seen more than once but under ten times. V is TRBV20-1 and J is TRBJ2-3; D is unresolved. The CDR3 extends over 12 amino acids. Trimming removed 6 bases at V and 3 bases at J, with 10 bases between. The V gene's germline CDR1 is DFQATT and CDR2 SNEGSKA (reference sequence). This CDR3 is CSAVEYTDTQYF. DNA of the CDR3: TGCAGTGCGGTCGAGTATACAGATACGCAGTATTTT.